The 8 T cell receptor beta chains given below trace back to one sample, sequenced in a study of cytomegalovirus exposure and HLA in healthy donors. Researchers ran the PCR with 60 Vbeta and 13 Jbeta primers. The table came from immunoSEQ multiplex PCR; TCRdb's copy has only in-frame clones and leaves some out. Of under 130,000 clones listed, around four fifths are singletons. The sample consisted of PBMCs. The receptors come from a middle-aged woman in good health and CMV-seropositive.

V is TRBV29-1 and J is TRBJ1-2; D perhaps matches TRBD1 (5 bases). Germline-derived CDR1 and CDR2 are SQVTM and ANQGSEA. The CDR3 loop spans 11 amino acids. V was clipped by 4 bases and J by 4 bases, with 7 bases between them. CDR3 loop: CSVGQIYGYTF. CDR3 DNA: TGCAGCGTTGGACAGATCTATGGCTACACCTTC.

In this sample, this clone turned up a few times. This chain links TRBV5-4 with TRBJ2-7, with TRBD1 matching over 11 bases. The CDR3 runs 16 residues. Germline CDR1 is SGHNT and CDR2 is YYREEE (reference sequence). The ends lost 4 bases at V and 5 bases at J; junction bases unmatched: 11. CDR3 sequence (DNA): TGTGCCAGCAGCCCGGCTCCCGGACAGGGGGCGGACGAGCAGTACTTC. Amino acids: CASSPAPGQGADEQYF.

The table lists this clone with a few counts. The V and J genes are TRBV18 and TRBJ2-7, with TRBD1 matching 10 bases. The CDR3 totals 14 residues. V trimming: 2 bases; J trimming: 3 bases; junction bases outside the gene matches: 1. Germline loops: CDR1 KGHSH, CDR2 LQKENI. CDR3 sequence reads: CASSPGTGVYEQYF. As DNA, the CDR3 is TGTGCCAGCTCACCAGGGACAGGGGTCTACGAGCAGTACTTC.

The chain carries TRBV5-1 and TRBJ2-2; the D is unclear. Germline CDR1 reads SGHRS; CDR2 reads YFSETQ. The length of the CDR3 is 14 residues. V shed 0 bases and J shed 1 base, with 4 bases lying between them. The CDR3 region has the DNA TGCGCCAGCAGCTTGGCGGGGAACACCGGGGAGCTGTTTTTT. The encoded protein is CASSLAGNTGELFF.

The rearrangement links TRBV19 to TRBJ2-1; 7 nucleotides line up with TRBD2. From germline, CDR1 is LNHDA and CDR2 SQIVND (reference sequence). Trimming removed 3 bases from V and 9 bases from J; junction bases left unmatched: 11. The CDR3 has 15 residues. CDR3 amino acids: CASSISSGYYGEQFF. The CDR3 DNA reads as TGTGCCAGTAGTATCTCTAGCGGCTATTATGGTGAGCAGTTCTTC.

This chain connects TRBV27 to TRBJ2-7, with D perhaps matching TRBD1 (5 bases). Germline lookup yields CDR1 MNHEY and CDR2 SMNVEV (reference sequence). V was trimmed by 5 bases and J by 4 bases, leaving 6 bases between them. This CDR3 region has 11 residues. The CDR3 coding sequence is TGTGCCAGCAGTCCAGGGTACGAGCAGTACTTC. Residues: CASSPGYEQYF.

The gene calls are TRBV2 and TRBJ1-2; 7 bases agree with TRBD1. Germline trimming cut 9 bases from V and 4 bases from J; bases unmatched to any gene: 14. Germline loops: CDR1 SNHLY, CDR2 FYNNEI. The CDR3 spans 15 residues. The CDR3 spells CASRDSGSIVYGYTF. The CDR3 DNA is TGTGCCAGTCGGGACAGTGGCTCTATTGTCTATGGCTACACCTTC.

The rearrangement uses TRBV28 and TRBJ2-7; 8 bases agree with TRBD2. CDR1 is MDHEN and CDR2 is SYDVKM in the germline V gene. The CDR3 is 13 amino acids. V lost 11 bases and J lost 6; bases outside the gene matches: 12. The CDR3 sequence is CAHRPGGGSEQYF. CDR3 coding DNA: TGTGCCCACCGTCCGGGGGGGGGCTCCGAGCAGTACTTC. Full variable domain (rest looked up from reference TRBV28 and TRBJ2-7): DVKVTQSSRYLVKRTGEKVFLECVQDMDHENMFWYRQDPGLGLRLIYFSYDVKMKEKGDIPEGYSVSREKKERFSLILESASTNQTSMYLCAHRPGGGSEQYFGPGTRLTVT.